This T cell receptor beta chain was identified in a study of T cell responses to AZD1222 COVID-19 vaccine. Comment on this clone: Its antigen is unknown.

Using immunoSEQ multiplex PCR, the repertoire was profiled, and TCRdb retains in-frame clones only, with some absent. Of roughly 150,000 clones listed, around 90% are singletons. Findings and limits, study-wide: Nearly half of unique spike-specific TCRs reportedly avoided B.1.351 and B.1.1.7 mutated regions.

The CDR3 loop spans 15 amino acids. Unmatched junction bases numbered 2, after V lost 4 bases and J lost 3 bases. The V gene's germline CDR1 is KGHDR and CDR2 SFDVKD. Sequenced material: peripheral blood, taken 28 days after the second AZD1222 dose. This receptor was taken from an adult who received the AZD1222 COVID-19 vaccine. This rearrangement joins TRBV24-1 to TRBJ2-1; 10 bases map to TRBD1. The CDR3 protein is CATSDRDRGYNEQFF. The CDR3 nucleotides read TGTGCCACCAGTGACCGGGACAGGGGCTACAATGAGCAGTTCTTC.